A single sample is the source of the 6 T cell receptor beta chains below, sequenced in a study of shared clonotypes between healthy human individuals. The protocol was immunoSEQ multiplex PCR, while the TCRdb copy is restricted to in-frame clones and leaves out a portion. In the table there are 550,000 to 750,000 clones, nearly 97% of which are singletons. Terminally differentiated effector memory CD45RA+ cells were excluded from the naive CD8 cells, which were CD45RO-negative and positively selected for CCR7. Material: naive CD8+ T cells sorted from blood. These receptors originate from a woman in her twenties or thirties in good health.

J is TRBJ2-1 and V is TRBV7-9; TRBD2 might be the D (5 bases). CDR1 is SEHNR and CDR2 is FQNEAQ in the germline V gene (reference sequence). The V end was cut by 5 bases, the J end by 7 bases, with 9 bases between. CDR3 length equals 12 residues. The CDR3 DNA reads as TGTGCCAGCAGCCCCGGGAAGAATGAGCAGTTCTTC. Amino acids: CASSPGKNEQFF.

The CDR3 region is CASSYRGPETEAFF. The CDR3 DNA sequence: TGTGCCAGCAGTTACCGCGGTCCCGAGACTGAAGCTTTCTTT. The gene calls are TRBV6-6 and TRBJ1-1; D gene ambiguous. Germline V gene data show CDR1 as MNHNY and CDR2 as SVGAGI (reference sequence). V was cut by 2 bases and J by 5 bases, with 12 bases left in between. This CDR3 has 14 residues.

The rearrangement uses TRBV28 and TRBJ1-4; a weak D match, TRBD1 (6 bases). Germline lookup yields CDR1 MDHEN and CDR2 SYDVKM. The CDR3 runs to 15 residues. Trimming removed 4 bases at V and 6 bases at J, with 15 bases between. The CDR3 nucleotides read TGTGCCAGCAGTTCCCCGAGGGCAGGGGATGAAAAACTGTTTTTT. It encodes CASSSPRAGDEKLFF.

This chain uses TRBV6-6 with TRBJ1-2; D is undetermined. The germline V and J ends were trimmed by 2 bases and 3 bases, with 4 bases remaining between them. This CDR3 contains 12 residues. CDR1 MNHNY and CDR2 SVGAGI come from the germline V gene (reference sequence). CDR3 residues: CASSYNDYGYTF. The CDR3 region has the DNA TGTGCCAGCAGTTACAACGACTATGGCTACACCTTC.

A few counts support this clone. The genes are TRBV10-3 and TRBJ2-5; possibly TRBD2 for D (6 bases). The germline V gene has CDR1 ENHRY and CDR2 SYGVKD. V lost 2 bases to trimming and J lost 2 bases, with 6 bases between them. The CDR3 consists of 13 residues. CDR3 sequence reads: CAISEGLQETQYF. The CDR3 DNA reads as TGTGCCATCAGTGAGGGACTACAAGAGACCCAGTACTTC.

The chain has TRBV5-1 and TRBJ2-5, with D possibly matching TRBD2 (5 bases). V gave up 10 bases and J gave up 3 bases, with 13 bases separating them. The CDR3 covers 12 residues. Germline V CDR1 and CDR2: SGHRS, YFSETQ. As DNA, the CDR3 is TGCGCCTCGCTATGGCGGGAAGAGACCCAGTACTTC. The encoded protein is CASLWREETQYF.